What follows describes a single TCR beta chain. Just one base apart from a much larger clone, this may be a read error. This entry is derived from a study of blood T cells in healthy people across ages. Donors ranged from roughly 6 to 95 years old and were healthy Caucasians in Russia. A second roughly 6 to 12 cycle PCR used barcoded and J-beta primers. One entry per CDR3 protein, called by TCRdb with MiXCR from the 5' RACE reads. Of about a million distinct CDR3 sequences listed, more than 30% are singletons. Per the germline V gene, CDR1 is SGHRS and CDR2 is YFSETQ. The CDR3 is 15 amino acids. Sequenced input: blood. The TCR comes from a man aged 18 to 30 in good health. This chain joins TRBV5-1 and TRBJ2-3; 11 bases map to TRBD2. Written as DNA, the CDR3 is TGCGCCAACAGCGTGGGACTAGCGGGCACAGATACGCAGTATTTT. Protein sequence: CANSVGLAGTDTQYF.